Sequencing of this T cell receptor beta chain was carried out in a study of OX40 agonist ivuxolimab in advanced cancers. The wider study: Patients received the agonistic anti-OX40 (CD134) antibody ivuxolimab. General study findings and limits: Both blood CD4+ and CD8+ T cells showed clonal growth by week 6 at 0.1 to 3.0 mg/kg. The study found that CD8+ T cells averaged more expanded clones than CD4+. The antigens recognized by the expanded peripheral T cells, that is their antigen specificity, were not determined.

Turning to this clone: Its antigen is unidentified.

Assay used: immunoSEQ multiplex PCR; TCRdb lists only in-frame clones, some missing. The sample carries approximately 90,000 clones, roughly 91% recorded once. Germline CDR1 SGHNT, CDR2 YENEEA. The CDR3 loop spans 15 amino acids. J gave up 7 bases and V 0 bases, and 5 bases lay outside the gene matches. This chain joins TRBV11-3 and TRBJ2-2; 7 bases are shared with TRBD2. Source: CD4+ or CD8+ T cells sorted from blood, taken in a trial of the OX40 agonist ivuxolimab. This receptor was identified in an adult with an advanced solid tumor such as melanoma, head and neck, liver or kidney cancer. The CDR3 region is CASSLEGGKVGELFF. The CDR3 DNA sequence: TGTGCCAGCAGCTTAGAGGGAGGGAAGGTCGGGGAGCTGTTTTTT.